The entry below describes one T cell receptor (beta chain). Sequencing used immunoSEQ multiplex PCR; TCRdb keeps in-frame clones, though not all of them. The sample yields 90,000 or so clones, around 87% seen once. The sample originates from a study of identifying expanded T cells in peripheral blood. The CDR3 is 14 amino acids. With 0 bases removed from V and 4 bases from J, the gap between germline ends came to 9 bases. Germline V gene data show CDR1 as SGHRS and CDR2 as YFSETQ. Sequencing input: blood. The chain is built from TRBV5-1 and TRBJ2-3, with D unresolved. The clonotype originates from a person between 18 and 70 years old in good health. The chain's CDR3 is CASSLAWGADTQYF. CDR3 coding DNA: TGCGCCAGCAGCTTGGCTTGGGGTGCAGATACGCAGTATTTT.